This is a list of T cell receptor beta chains from one sample in a study of tumor-infiltrating lymphocytes in glioblastoma multiforme. Via MiXCR, TCRdb re-called the multiplex PCR reads, giving one row per CDR3 protein. Altogether about 32,000 distinct CDR3 sequences are present, about 64% being singletons, with the ten largest covering 33%. Sample: brain tumor tissue. The receptors come from a male donor with glioblastoma. The CDR3 runs from the conserved cysteine through the conserved F or W. A D gene is named only where the DNA matches it firmly. For some rows the clone size is stated as once, few or many, or as a class when expanded; others skip it.

cdr3_nt,cdr3_aa,v_call,j_call,d_call,clone_size
TGTGCCAGCAGCTCGGGGACAGGGGTGGGCTATGGCTACACCTTC,CASSSGTGVGYGYTF,TRBV11-2,TRBJ1-2,TRBD1,medium-sized
TGCAGTGCTGGGGGGCGGGGCTCAGTGAATCAGCCCCAGCATTTT,CSAGGRGSVNQPQHF,TRBV20-1,TRBJ1-5,.,.
TGTGCCAGCAGACGAGGGAGGACAGAGACCTACGAGCAATACTTC,CASRRGRTETYEQYF,TRBV6-1,TRBJ2-7,.,once
TGCAGTGCTAGACCCCCGGGACACGGTGGAGTTGGCTACACCTTC,CSARPPGHGGVGYTF,TRBV20-1,TRBJ1-2,.,.
TGTGCCAGCAGTTTCCGGGGGTACGGCTCTGGGGCCAACGTCCTGACTTTC,CASSFRGYGSGANVLTF,TRBV28,TRBJ2-6,.,few
TGTGCCTGTGGGACAGGGTTTAACTATGGCCACACCTTC,CACGTGFNYGHTF,TRBV19,TRBJ1-2,TRBD1,.
TGTGCCACTACGGGGGGGGTAACCTTGAACAATGAGCAGTTCTTC,CATTGGVTLNNEQFF,TRBV6-1,TRBJ2-1,TRBD2,many
TGTGCCAGCAGCCCAGCGGCGGGAGTGAGGGAGCAGTACTTC,CASSPAAGVREQYF,TRBV7-9,TRBJ2-7,TRBD2,many
TGCGCCAGCAGCCAGGCCGTGGCGGATACGCAGTATTTT,CASSQAVADTQYF,TRBV4-1,TRBJ2-3,.,many
.,CASSREWASGTTDTQCF,TRBV4-2,TRBJ2-3,.,few
TGCGCCAGCAGCCACCCCTCGGCGGGAGCCCACAATGAGCAGTTCTTC,CASSHPSAGAHNEQFF,TRBV4-1,TRBJ2-1,TRBD2,medium-sized
TGCAGCGCCGCCCGGGAGTTAGATGAGCAGTTCTTC,CSAARELDEQFF,TRBV20-1,TRBJ2-1,.,many
TGCGCCAGCAGCCAAGATTGGGGGGCAGCCATCGAAGCATCCTTT,CASSQDWGAAIEASF,TRBV4-1,TRBJ1-1,.,.
TGTCCCAGCTCAACACAGGGAGAGCAGTACTTC,CPSSTQGEQYF,TRBV18,TRBJ2-7,.,once
TGTGCCAGCAGCTCCGATGAAATAGACTATCGCTCCTACAATGAGCAGTTCTTC,CASSSDEIDYRSYNEQFF,TRBV5-6,TRBJ2-1,.,few
TGTGCCAGCAGCTTGATAGCGGGAGCCGGCGGGGAGCTGTTTTTT,CASSLIAGAGGELFF,TRBV11-2,TRBJ2-2,TRBD2,once
TGCGCCAGCAGTTCAGGGTCGTACGAGCAGTACTTC,CASSSGSYEQYF,TRBV5-1,TRBJ2-7,.,many
TGCAGCGTTGCGTGGGGAAATGGCTACACCTTC,CSVAWGNGYTF,TRBV29-1,TRBJ1-2,.,.
TGCAGCGCTAGGAAACAGGGGAACACCGGGAAGCTGTTTTTT,CSARKQGNTGKLFF,TRBV20-1,TRBJ2-2,TRBD1,.